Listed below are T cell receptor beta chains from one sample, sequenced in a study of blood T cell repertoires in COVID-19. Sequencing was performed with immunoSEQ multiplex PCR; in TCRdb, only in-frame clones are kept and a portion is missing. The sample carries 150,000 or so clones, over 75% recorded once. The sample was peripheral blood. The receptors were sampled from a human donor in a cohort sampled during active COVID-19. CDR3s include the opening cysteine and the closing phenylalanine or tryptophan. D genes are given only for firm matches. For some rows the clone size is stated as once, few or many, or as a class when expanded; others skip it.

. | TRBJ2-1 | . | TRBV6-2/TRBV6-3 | CASSSNRGDLAYNEQFF | TGTGCCAGCAGTTCCAACCGCGGGGACTTGGCCTACAATGAGCAGTTCTTC
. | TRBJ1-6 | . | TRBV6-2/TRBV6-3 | CASSYTGNNSPLHF | TGTGCCAGCAGTTATACAGGGAATAATTCACCCCTCCACTTT
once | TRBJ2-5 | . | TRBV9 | CASSDRTQKETQYF | TGTGCCAGCAGCGATCGGACTCAGAAAGAGACCCAGTACTTC
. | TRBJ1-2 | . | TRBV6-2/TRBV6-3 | CASSTGHLYGYTF | TGTGCCAGCAGTACCGGACACCTCTATGGCTACACCTTC
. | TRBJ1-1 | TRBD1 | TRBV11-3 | CASIGRDRVSTEAFF | TGTGCCAGCATCGGGAGGGACAGGGTGTCCACTGAAGCTTTCTTT
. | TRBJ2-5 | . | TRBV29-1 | CSVGGNRVETQYF | TGCAGCGTTGGGGGGAACAGGGTGGAGACCCAGTACTTC
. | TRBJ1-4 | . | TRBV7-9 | CASSLLRGEKLFF | TGTGCCAGCAGCTTATTAAGGGGTGAAAAACTGTTTTTT
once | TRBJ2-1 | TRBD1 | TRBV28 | CASSSAGTGLKNEQFF | TGTGCCAGCAGCTCCGCAGGGACAGGGTTAAAAAATGAGCAGTTCTTC
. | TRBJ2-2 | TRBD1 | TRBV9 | CASSWTGQGYTGELFF | TGTGCCAGCAGCTGGACGGGACAGGGTTACACCGGGGAGCTGTTTTTT
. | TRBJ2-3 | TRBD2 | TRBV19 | CASRVGGNTDTQYF | TGTGCCAGTAGGGTCGGGGGGAACACAGATACGCAGTATTTT
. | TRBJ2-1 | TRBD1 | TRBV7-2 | CASSSGPGTGFNEQFF | TGTGCCAGCAGCTCCGGACCCGGGACAGGGTTCAATGAGCAGTTCTTC
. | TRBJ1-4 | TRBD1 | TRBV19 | CASIRGQGGYEKLFF | TGTGCCAGTATTCGAGGACAGGGAGGGTATGAAAAACTGTTTTTT